This record looks at one TCR beta chain sequence and its context. At one of its ends the junction is not consistent with the germline gene, which may arise from a read error. These data originate in a study of blood T cells in healthy people across ages. Per germline, CDR1 SQVTM and CDR2 ANQGSEA. The CDR3 spans 13 residues. Aged roughly 6 to 95, donors were systemically healthy Caucasians from Russia. A minimum of 7 million PBMCs was isolated per sample. A J-beta primer mix and a sample-barcoded 5' primer were used in a second PCR of roughly 6 to 12 cycles. Via MiXCR, TCRdb re-called the 5' RACE reads, giving one row per CDR3 protein. Of 750,000 to 1,000,000 distinct CDR3 sequences detected, roughly 28% appear once; the ten largest clones hold 10%. This sample also belongs to another study, concerning T cells of mothers and their children. That source notes: Slightly higher overlap, not significant, was seen in related mother-child pairs than in unrelated pairs.

The source of this sequence is a woman aged 40 to 50 in good health. Material for sequencing was blood. V is TRBV29-1 and J is TRBJ1-2; TRBD1 matches at 7 bases. The CDR3 loop is CSAKTGPNYGHTF. The CDR3 region has the DNA TGCAGCGCCAAGACAGGGCCCAACTATGGCCACACCTTC.